This TCR beta chain was captured in a study of CD8 T cells in ankylosing spondylitis. Study outcomes and limitations: Enrichment of disease-linked clones was reportedly significant in matched ankylosing spondylitis synovial fluid. Reactive arthritis synovial fluid and blood were previously reported to contain some motif variants. Disease-linked clones had a CD8+ phenotype and relatively low frequency in peripheral blood.

This clonotype appeared a few times. No antigen is known for it. A quantitative 5'-RACE method, one with molecular barcodes, was used to make TCR beta libraries. TCRdb re-derived calls from the 5' RACE reads in MiXCR, one entry per CDR3 protein. Of about 24,000 distinct CDR3 sequences listed, over 10% were seen once; the top ten hold around 30%. Trimming removed 3 bases from V and 7 bases from J; junction bases left unmatched: 6. The length of the CDR3 is 14 residues. Germline CDR1 and CDR2: SGHTA and FQGNSA. J is TRBJ1-5 and V is TRBV7-2; 7 bases fit TRBD1. This TCR came from a male donor with ankylosing spondylitis or in good health (not recorded which). The sequencing input was blood. The DNA for the CDR3 is TGTGCCAGCAGCTTTGATTGGACAGGCCAGCCCCAGCATTTT. It specifies CASSFDWTGQPQHF.